Each of the 4 T cell receptor beta chains below was sequenced from the same sample in a study of neurological immune-mediated disorders. TCRdb called the 5' RACE reads again in MiXCR, with one record for every CDR3 protein. Here the sample spans nearly 60,000 distinct CDR3 sequences, 3% to 3.5% being singletons. Sequences were obtained from PBMCs. Receptors originate from a woman aged 60-75 years with multiple sclerosis.

This clonotype was observed many times. V usage is TRBV5-1 and J usage is TRBJ2-7; D possibly corresponds to TRBD1 (6 bases). V was trimmed by 5 bases and J by 1 base, leaving 10 bases between them. The CDR3 covers 13 residues. CDR1 SGHRS and CDR2 YFSETQ come from the germline V gene. This CDR3 reads CASRDSVSYEQYF. CDR3 coding DNA: TGCGCCAGCAGGGACAGCGTATCCTACGAGCAGTACTTC.

This clonotype was recorded many times. The rearrangement links TRBV27 to TRBJ1-2, with D possibly matching TRBD1 (5 bases). CDR3 size: 15 residues. CDR1 is MNHEY and CDR2 is SMNVEV in the germline V gene (reference sequence). Trimming pared 9 bases from V and 5 bases from J, leaving 22 bases between. The CDR3 here is CASPGDSRRKYGYTF. The DNA of the CDR3 is TGTGCCAGTCCGGGGGACTCCCGAAGAAAATATGGCTACACCTTC.

In its sample, this clonotype was seen many times. The gene calls are TRBV27 and TRBJ2-2; unclear D gene. Per the germline V gene, CDR1 is MNHEY and CDR2 is SMNVEV (reference sequence). The V gene lost 9 bases and the J gene lost 2 bases, with 4 bases spanning the gap. CDR3 length equals 11 residues. In DNA form, the CDR3 reads TGTGCCAGTTATAACACCGGGGAGCTGTTTTTT. Translation gives CASYNTGELFF.

The table lists this clonotype with many counts. The rearrangement joins TRBV20-1 to TRBJ1-2; D remains ambiguous. V was trimmed by 4 bases and J by 7 bases, leaving 31 bases between them. The CDR3 is 18 amino acids. Germline CDR1 DFQATT, CDR2 SNEGSKA (reference sequence). The CDR3 spells CSAMSYEGHKGIPGGYTF. The CDR3 region has the DNA TGCAGTGCTATGTCCTATGAGGGTCACAAGGGAATCCCAGGTGGCTACACCTTC.